This T cell receptor (beta chain) appears in the sequencing data of a study of cytomegalovirus exposure and HLA in healthy donors. 13 Jbeta primers and 60 Vbeta primers were used for the PCR. Sequencing was performed with immunoSEQ multiplex PCR; in TCRdb, only in-frame clones are kept and a portion is missing. The sample carries over 150,000 clones, about 84% recorded once. The TCR originated in a middle-aged woman in good health and CMV-seropositive. Sequencing input: PBMCs.

The CDR3 coding sequence is TGCGCCAGCAGATATGACACCGGGGAGCTGTTTTTT. Translated: CASRYDTGELFF. This rearrangement joins TRBV5-1 to TRBJ2-2, with D unclear. V lost 5 bases to trimming and J lost 3 bases, with 5 bases between them. The CDR3 totals 12 residues. CDR1 is SGHRS and CDR2 is YFSETQ in the germline V gene.